Listed here are 27 T cell receptor beta chains from one sample, sequenced in a study of somatic mutations in cytotoxic T cells in rheumatoid arthritis. The data were produced by immunoSEQ multiplex PCR, yet TCRdb's version contains in-frame clones alone and is incomplete. The sample includes fewer than 14,000 clones, around 80% of them seen just once. Sequencing was performed on CD8+ T cells sorted from blood. These receptors all come from an adult with rheumatoid arthritis.

The V gene is TRBV4-3, the J gene TRBJ1-2; TRBD1 matches 7 bases. Per the germline V gene, CDR1 is LGHNA and CDR2 is YSLEER. The CDR3 covers 15 residues. The junction had 6 bases not matched to a gene; V was cut back by 1 base and J by 4 bases. The CDR3 is CASSQGGTETYGYTF. CDR3 DNA sequence: TGCGCCAGCAGCCAAGGAGGGACAGAGACCTATGGCTACACCTTC.

This clone occurred a few times. The chain links TRBV5-6 to TRBJ2-3; TRBD2 is a possible D gene (5 bases). The germline CDR1 and CDR2 sequences are SGHDT and YYEEEE. This CDR3 has 15 amino acids. Trimming took 1 base from V and 5 from J, leaving 14 bases between them. CDR3 sequence (DNA): TGTGCCAGCAGCTTGTTGGAGCCTCGGGGAGATACGCAGTATTTT. Protein: CASSLLEPRGDTQYF.

This clone was detected only once. The V and J genes are TRBV30 and TRBJ2-3; no firm D call. Germline lookup yields CDR1 GTSNPN and CDR2 SVGIG (reference sequence). The CDR3 is 14 residues long. V shed 1 base and J shed 5 bases, with 13 bases lying between them. The CDR3 sequence is CAWSDIFSQDTQYF. The CDR3 DNA is TGTGCCTGGAGTGATATATTCTCTCAAGATACGCAGTATTTT.

The chain joins TRBV9 to TRBJ2-1; D may be TRBD2 (7 bases). Trimming cost V 3 bases and J 5 bases, with 12 bases left between them. The length of the CDR3 is 14 residues. CDR1 and CDR2 (germline): SGDLS, YYNGEE. CDR3 coding DNA: TGTGCCAGCAGCGAGGGGGGGGAGAACAATGAGCAGTTCTTC. It translates to CASSEGGENNEQFF.

V usage is TRBV4-2 and J usage is TRBJ2-2, with 9 nucleotides matching TRBD2. Germline V gene sequence: CDR1 LGHNA, CDR2 YNFKEQ. The trim removed 4 bases at V and 5 bases at J, leaving 14 bases unmatched. This CDR3 is built from 18 residues. As DNA, the CDR3 is TGTGCCAGCAGCCTCGAAATAGCGGGGGCTCTTCGGACCGGGGAGCTGTTTTTT. Protein sequence: CASSLEIAGALRTGELFF.

The chain combines TRBV1 with TRBJ1-5. TRBV1 is annotated as a pseudogene. The CDR3 has 21 amino acids. CDR3 in amino acids: CTSSQVEVFGSSPYSNQPQHF. In nucleotides, the CDR3 is TGCACCAGCAGCCAAGTGGAGGTTTTTGGGTCCTCTCCTTATAGCAATCAGCCCCAGCATTTT.

This chain connects TRBV7-9 to TRBJ1-5; weak D call: TRBD1 (5 bases). Trimming took off 8 bases at V and 2 bases at J, with 16 bases between the two ends. CDR3 length equals 15 residues. The germline V gene has CDR1 SEHNR and CDR2 FQNEAQ (reference sequence). The DNA of the CDR3 is TGTGCCAGCCCAGAGGGGTGTCCAGGCAATCAGCCCCAGCATTTT. This encodes CASPEGCPGNQPQHF.

The rearrangement uses TRBV29-1 and TRBJ2-4, with TRBD2 as a possible D gene (6 bases). This CDR3 contains 15 residues. Trimming cost V 4 bases and J 0 bases, with 13 bases left between them. The germline V gene encodes CDR1 SQVTM and CDR2 ANQGSEA. The CDR3: CSVGGGSQAKNIQYF. The DNA of the CDR3 is TGCAGCGTTGGTGGGGGGAGTCAAGCCAAAAACATTCAGTACTTC.

This clone has only a few counts. The chain couples TRBV19 to TRBJ2-1, with 9 bases aligning to TRBD2. CDR1 is LNHDA, CDR2 SQIVND, per germline (reference sequence). Losses at the gene ends were 9 bases for V and 6 bases for J; bases not matched to a gene: 9. CDR3 length: 14 amino acids. The CDR3 sequence is CASQLAGVANEQFF. The DNA of the CDR3 is TGTGCCAGCCAGTTAGCGGGAGTGGCCAATGAGCAGTTCTTC.

The chain links TRBV7-8 to TRBJ2-1, with unresolved D. Per germline, CDR1 SGHVS and CDR2 FQNEAQ. This CDR3 spans 15 amino acids. Trimming stripped 1 base from V and 0 bases from J, with 7 bases between. The CDR3 sequence: CASSLEVSSYNEQFF. The CDR3 region has the DNA TGTGCCAGCAGCTTAGAGGTTAGCTCCTACAATGAGCAGTTCTTC.

The chain combines TRBV10-1 with TRBJ2-5; D uncertain. Germline-derived CDR1 and CDR2 are WNHNN and SYGVQD (reference sequence). The CDR3 length is 15 residues. Trimming cost V 0 bases and J 1 base, with 9 bases left between them. CDR3 DNA sequence: TGCGCCAGCAGTGAGTCGGGTGGGTTCCAAGAGACCCAGTACTTC. Translation: CASSESGGFQETQYF.

This clone was picked up a small number of times. The J gene is TRBJ1-2, the V gene TRBV30; 8 nucleotides match TRBD1. J was trimmed by 9 bases and V by 2 bases; bases with no gene match: 5. CDR1 is GTSNPN, CDR2 SVGIG, per germline (reference sequence). CDR3 length: 12 amino acids. As DNA, the CDR3 is TGTGCCTGGAGTAACGACAGGGGCAGCTACACCTTC. Protein sequence: CAWSNDRGSYTF.

Written as DNA, the CDR3 is TGTGCCAGCAGCTCAAGAGACAGGGAAGGGGAAAAACTGTTTTTT. Translation: CASSSRDREGEKLFF. The V and J genes are TRBV9 and TRBJ1-4; 7 bases fit TRBD1. From germline, CDR1 is SGDLS and CDR2 YYNGEE. The length of the CDR3 is 15 residues. J was trimmed by 8 bases and V by 4 bases; bases with no gene match: 11.

The chain is built from TRBV6-4 and TRBJ1-1; possibly TRBD1 for D (6 bases). The CDR3 is made up of 14 amino acids. Germline V lookup: CDR1 MRHNA, CDR2 SNTAGT. V gave up 6 bases and J gave up 5 bases, with 16 bases separating them. The CDR3 DNA reads TGTGCCAGCAGCATAACAACAGGGAAAACTGAAGCTTTCTTT. This encodes CASSITTGKTEAFF.

The chain uses TRBV9 and TRBJ2-7; maybe TRBD2 (5 bases). This CDR3 is 15 amino acids long. V shed 0 bases and J shed 3 bases, with 13 bases lying between them. Germline CDR1 and CDR2: SGDLS and YYNGEE. CDR3: CASSVEGGYSYEQYF. CDR3 DNA sequence: TGTGCCAGCAGCGTAGAAGGAGGCTACAGCTACGAGCAGTACTTC.

This chain joins TRBV5-8 and TRBJ1-1; D gene ambiguous. Germline V gene data show CDR1 as SGHTS and CDR2 as YDEGEE. The CDR3 loop spans 13 amino acids. Trimming removed 0 bases from V and 3 bases from J, with 6 bases in between. In nucleotides, the CDR3 is TGTGCCAGCAGCTTGGCCGGGTACACTGAAGCTTTCTTT. Translating gives CASSLAGYTEAFF.

The gene calls are TRBV19 and TRBJ1-2; tentatively, D is TRBD1 (6 bases). V was shortened by 6 bases and J by 0 bases, with 11 bases between the two germline ends. Germline CDR1 LNHDA, CDR2 SQIVND (reference sequence). The CDR3 is made up of 14 amino acids. The CDR3 DNA is TGTGCCAGTAGCCAGACAGGAACTAACTATGGCTACACCTTC. This translates into CASSQTGTNYGYTF.

The chain employs TRBV9 and TRBJ2-1; D might be TRBD2 (5 bases). Germline values: CDR1 SGDLS, CDR2 YYNGEE. The CDR3 loop spans 15 amino acids. V lost 0 bases to trimming and J lost 4 bases, with 11 bases between them. The CDR3 sequence is CASSVAGEPYNEQFF. CDR3 sequence (DNA): TGTGCCAGCAGCGTAGCTGGGGAGCCTTACAATGAGCAGTTCTTC.

The rearrangement links TRBV2 to TRBJ2-3, with D perhaps TRBD1 (6 bases). Germline CDR1 is SNHLY and CDR2 is FYNNEI. V was pared by 8 bases and J by 0 bases, with 18 bases between. CDR3 length equals 16 residues. The CDR3, as DNA: TGTGCCAGCGGGACAAGTGTGAGGAGTAGCACAGATACGCAGTATTTT. Amino acid sequence: CASGTSVRSSTDTQYF.

In this sample, this clone turned up once. The V and J genes are TRBV11-2 and TRBJ2-2; the D is unclear. Germline V gene sequence: CDR1 SGHAT, CDR2 FQNNGV. CDR3 length equals 13 residues. Trimming removed 1 base at V and 9 bases at J, with 9 bases between. CDR3 nucleotide sequence: TGTGCCAGCAGCTTAGTATTTACCAGGGAGCTGTTTTTT. It is translated as CASSLVFTRELFF.

The rearrangement joins TRBV6-5 to TRBJ1-2, with D maybe TRBD1 (6 bases). V lost 5 bases and J lost 6, with 13 bases in between. Germline CDR1 is MNHEY and CDR2 is SVGAGI. This CDR3 region has 13 residues. This CDR3 is CASSPGTGNGYTF. The CDR3 region has the DNA TGTGCCAGCAGTCCGGGTACAGGGAATGGCTACACCTTC.

V and J are TRBV4-3 and TRBJ1-1; D gene uncertain. V shed 1 base and J shed 5 bases, with 5 bases lying between them. The CDR3 is made up of 12 amino acids. Germline V gene lookup returns CDR1 LGHNA and CDR2 YSLEER. The CDR3 here is CASSQGRTEAFF. The CDR3 DNA sequence: TGCGCCAGCAGCCAAGGGAGGACTGAAGCTTTCTTT.

In its sample, this clone was seen once. This rearrangement joins TRBV9 to TRBJ1-3, with TRBD1 identical over 7 bases. Germline CDR1 reads SGDLS; CDR2 reads YYNGEE. This CDR3 comprises 15 residues. V shed 4 bases and J 4 bases; nucleotides not matched to a gene: 8. Written as DNA, the CDR3 is TGTGCCAGCAGCCAGGGGGGGGCGGGAGGAAACACCATATATTTT. As protein: CASSQGGAGGNTIYF.

This chain connects TRBV9 to TRBJ2-1, with 10 bases that match TRBD2. Losses at the gene ends were 1 base for V and 5 bases for J; bases not matched to a gene: 9. The CDR3 spans 17 residues. The germline V gene encodes CDR1 SGDLS and CDR2 YYNGEE. CDR3 DNA: TGTGCCAGCAGCGTAACGAATAGCGGGAGGCCCAACAATGAGCAGTTCTTC. This encodes CASSVTNSGRPNNEQFF. Variable domain in full (rest from reference TRBV9 and TRBJ2-1): DSGVTQTPKHLITATGQRVTLRCSPRSGDLSVYWYQQSLDQGLQFLIQYYNGEERAKGNILERFSAQQFPDLHSELNLSSLELGDSALYFCASSVTNSGRPNNEQFFGPGTRLTVL.

CDR3 residues: CASSFTGVYGYTF. The DNA of the CDR3 is TGTGCCAGCAGCTTTACAGGGGTCTATGGCTACACCTTC. The genes are TRBV27 and TRBJ1-2; 7 bases are a match to TRBD1. Germline loops: CDR1 MNHEY, CDR2 SMNVEV (reference sequence). This CDR3 is built from 13 residues. J lost 4 bases, V lost 6 bases, and 5 bases had no gene match.

CDR3 protein: CASSLAVGQIAEAFF. For the CDR3, the DNA is TGTGCCAGCAGCTTGGCGGTGGGGCAGATCGCTGAAGCTTTCTTT. The chain recombines TRBV5-5 with TRBJ1-1, with a weak D call TRBD1 (5 bases). V shed 0 bases and J shed 6 bases, with 15 bases lying between them. CDR3 length: 15 residues. Germline V lookup: CDR1 SGHKS, CDR2 YYEKEE (reference sequence).

The chain joins TRBV28 to TRBJ2-7; the match to TRBD1 covers 7 bases. V was pared by 3 bases and J by 2 bases, with 4 bases of the junction left unmatched. The CDR3 is 14 amino acids. Germline CDR1 and CDR2: MDHEN and SYDVKM. The CDR3 sequence: CASSFRGNTYEQYF. In DNA form, the CDR3 reads TGTGCCAGCAGTTTCAGGGGGAATACCTACGAGCAGTACTTC. The full variable domain, rest sourced from reference TRBV28 and TRBJ2-7, is DVKVTQSSRYLVKRTGEKVFLECVQDMDHENMFWYRQDPGLGLRLIYFSYDVKMKEKGDIPEGYSVSREKKERFSLILESASTNQTSMYLCASSFRGNTYEQYFGPGTRLTVT.